This T cell receptor (beta chain) derives from a study of cytomegalovirus exposure and HLA in healthy donors. The CDR3 sequence is 12 residues long. The germline CDR1 and CDR2 sequences are KGHSH and LQKENI. V shed 4 bases and J shed 6 bases, with 9 bases lying between them. 60 Vbeta and 13 Jbeta primers were used in PCR. Sequencing used immunoSEQ multiplex PCR; TCRdb keeps in-frame clones, though not all of them. The sample has roughly 180,000 clones, about four fifths seen once. This clone came up a few times. Material for sequencing was PBMCs. This TCR was sampled from a woman aged 25 to 45 in good health and CMV-seropositive. The V call is TRBV18, the J call TRBJ1-2, with unresolved D. CDR3 residues: CASSLGRDGYTF. DNA for the CDR3: TGTGCCAGCTCACTAGGTCGGGATGGCTACACCTTC.